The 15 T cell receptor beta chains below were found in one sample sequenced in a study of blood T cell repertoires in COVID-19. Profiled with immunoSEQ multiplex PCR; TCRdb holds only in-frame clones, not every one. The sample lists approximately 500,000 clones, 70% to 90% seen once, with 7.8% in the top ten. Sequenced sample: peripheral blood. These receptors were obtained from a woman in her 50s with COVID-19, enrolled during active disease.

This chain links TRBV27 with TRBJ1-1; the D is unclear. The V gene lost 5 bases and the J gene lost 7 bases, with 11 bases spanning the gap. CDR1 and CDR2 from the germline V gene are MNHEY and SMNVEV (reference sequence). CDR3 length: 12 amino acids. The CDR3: CASSTPPSEAFF. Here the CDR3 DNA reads TGTGCCAGCAGTACCCCACCCAGTGAAGCTTTCTTT.

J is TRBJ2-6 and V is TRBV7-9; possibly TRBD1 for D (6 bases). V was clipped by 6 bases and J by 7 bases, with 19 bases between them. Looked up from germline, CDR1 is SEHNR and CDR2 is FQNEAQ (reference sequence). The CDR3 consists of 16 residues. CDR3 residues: CASSRYMTGRANVLTF. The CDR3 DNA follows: TGTGCCAGCAGTCGATACATGACAGGACGTGCCAACGTCCTGACTTTC.

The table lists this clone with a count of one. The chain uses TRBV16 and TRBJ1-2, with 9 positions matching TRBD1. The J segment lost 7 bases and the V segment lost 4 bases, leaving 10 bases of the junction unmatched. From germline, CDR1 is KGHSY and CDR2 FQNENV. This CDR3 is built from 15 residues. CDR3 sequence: CASSPAATGGSGYTF. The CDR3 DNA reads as TGTGCCAGCAGCCCAGCTGCCACAGGGGGCTCTGGCTACACCTTC.

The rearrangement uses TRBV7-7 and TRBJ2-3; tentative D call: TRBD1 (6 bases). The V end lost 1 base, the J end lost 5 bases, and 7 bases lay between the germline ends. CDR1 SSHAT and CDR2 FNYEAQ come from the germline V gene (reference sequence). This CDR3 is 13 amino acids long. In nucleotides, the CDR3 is TGTGCCAGCAGCTTAGTGACAGGAGATACGCAGTATTTT. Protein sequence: CASSLVTGDTQYF.

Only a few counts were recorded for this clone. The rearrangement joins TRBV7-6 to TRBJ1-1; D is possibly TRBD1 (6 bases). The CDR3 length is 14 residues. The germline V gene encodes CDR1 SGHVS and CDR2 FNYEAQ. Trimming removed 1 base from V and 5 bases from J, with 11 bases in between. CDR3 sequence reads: CASSLEGEGTEAFF. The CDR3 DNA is TGTGCCAGCAGCTTAGAGGGGGAAGGTACTGAAGCTTTCTTT.

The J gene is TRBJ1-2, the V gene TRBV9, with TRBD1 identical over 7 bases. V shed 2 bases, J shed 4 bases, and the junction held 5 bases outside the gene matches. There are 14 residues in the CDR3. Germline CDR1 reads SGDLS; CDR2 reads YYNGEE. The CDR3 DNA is TGTGCCAGCAGCGTGGGACAGACAACCTATGGCTACACCTTC. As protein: CASSVGQTTYGYTF.

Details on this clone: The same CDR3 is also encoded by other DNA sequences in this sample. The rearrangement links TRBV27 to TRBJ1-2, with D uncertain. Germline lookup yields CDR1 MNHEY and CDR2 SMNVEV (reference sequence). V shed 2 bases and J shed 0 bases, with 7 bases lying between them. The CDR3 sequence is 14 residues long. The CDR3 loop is CASSLAGSNYGYTF. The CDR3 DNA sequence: TGTGCCAGCAGTTTAGCAGGCTCTAACTATGGCTACACCTTC.

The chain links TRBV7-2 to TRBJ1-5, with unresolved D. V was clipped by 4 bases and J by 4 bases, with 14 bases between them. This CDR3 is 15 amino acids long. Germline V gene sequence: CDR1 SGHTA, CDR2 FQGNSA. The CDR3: CASSSEASGNQPQHF. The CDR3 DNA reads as TGTGCCAGCAGCTCAGAGGCGTCTGGGAATCAGCCCCAGCATTTT. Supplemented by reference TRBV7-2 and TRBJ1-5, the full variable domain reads GAGVSQSPSNKVTEKGKDVELRCDPISGHTALYWYRQSLGQGLEFLIYFQGNSAPDKSGLPSDRFSAERTGGSVSTLTIQRTQQEDSAVYLCASSSEASGNQPQHFGDGTRLSIL.

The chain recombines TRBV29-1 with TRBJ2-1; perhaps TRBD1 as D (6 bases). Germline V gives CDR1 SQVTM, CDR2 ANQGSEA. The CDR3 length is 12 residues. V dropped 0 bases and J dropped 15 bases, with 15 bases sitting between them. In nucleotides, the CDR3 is TGCAGCGTTGAAGAACAGGGAAGTTCTCGGTTCTTC. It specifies CSVEEQGSSRFF.

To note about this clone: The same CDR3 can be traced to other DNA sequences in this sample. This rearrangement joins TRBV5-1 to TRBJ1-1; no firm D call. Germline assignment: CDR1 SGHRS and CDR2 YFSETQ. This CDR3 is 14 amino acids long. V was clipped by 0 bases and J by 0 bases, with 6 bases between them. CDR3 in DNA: TGCGCCAGCAGCTTGGGAACAGTGAACACTGAAGCTTTCTTT. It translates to CASSLGTVNTEAFF. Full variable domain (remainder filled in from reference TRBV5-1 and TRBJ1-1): KAGVTQTPRYLIKTRGQQVTLSCSPISGHRSVSWYQQTPGQGLQFLFEYFSETQRNKGNFPGRFSGRQFSNSRSEMNVSTLELGDSALYLCASSLGTVNTEAFFGQGTRLTVV.

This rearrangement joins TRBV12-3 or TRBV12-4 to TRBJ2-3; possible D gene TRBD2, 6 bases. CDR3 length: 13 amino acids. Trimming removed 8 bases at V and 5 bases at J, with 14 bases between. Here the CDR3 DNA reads TGTGCCAGCGGTCGGGGGTCGGGAGATACGCAGTATTTT. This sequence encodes CASGRGSGDTQYF.

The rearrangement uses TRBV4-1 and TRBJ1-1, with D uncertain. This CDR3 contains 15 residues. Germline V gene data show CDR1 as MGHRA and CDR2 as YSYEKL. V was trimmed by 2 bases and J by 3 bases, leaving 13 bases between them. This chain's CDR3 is CASSQSLAGHTEAFF. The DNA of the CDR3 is TGCGCCAGCAGCCAAAGTCTAGCAGGACACACTGAAGCTTTCTTT.

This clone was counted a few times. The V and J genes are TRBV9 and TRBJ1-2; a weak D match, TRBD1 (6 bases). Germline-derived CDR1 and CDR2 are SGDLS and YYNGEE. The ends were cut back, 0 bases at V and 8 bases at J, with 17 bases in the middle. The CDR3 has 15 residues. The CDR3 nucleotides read TGTGCCAGCAGCGTAGCCGCGGGGGCCCAAGTGGGCTACACCTTC. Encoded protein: CASSVAAGAQVGYTF.

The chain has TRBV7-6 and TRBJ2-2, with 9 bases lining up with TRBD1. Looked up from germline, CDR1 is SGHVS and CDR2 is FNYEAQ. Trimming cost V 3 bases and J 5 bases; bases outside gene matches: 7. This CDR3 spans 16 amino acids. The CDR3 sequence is CASSFGRDRETGELFF. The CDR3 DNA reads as TGTGCCAGCAGCTTTGGCCGGGACAGGGAGACCGGGGAGCTGTTTTTT.

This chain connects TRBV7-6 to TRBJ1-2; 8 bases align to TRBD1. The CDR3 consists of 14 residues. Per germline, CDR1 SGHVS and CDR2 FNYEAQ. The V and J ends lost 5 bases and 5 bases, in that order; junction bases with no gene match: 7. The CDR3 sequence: CASSPGTGLYGYTF. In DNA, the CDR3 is TGTGCCAGCAGCCCCGGGACAGGACTATATGGCTACACCTTC.